This paragraph reports one T cell receptor (beta chain). The target antigen is unknown. The same CDR3 also results from other DNA sequences found in this sample. The data originate from a study of OX40 agonist ivuxolimab in advanced cancers. At the level of the study: Treatment of patients was with ivuxolimab, an agonistic anti-OX40 (CD134) antibody. Patients in dose escalation had liver, melanoma, kidney or head and neck cancers. Of mixed ages from about 23 to 79 and averaging around 60 years, the group was roughly 85% male. Study-level results: Mean expanded clone counts were higher in CD8+ than CD4+ T cells.

Assay: immunoSEQ multiplex PCR; the TCRdb copy retains only in-frame clones and omits some. Counted here are 10,000 to 15,000 clones, about 81% occurring once; the ten biggest clones make up more than 12%. The CDR3 loop spans 12 amino acids. V was cut by 0 bases and J by 4 bases, with 5 bases left in between. The germline gives CDR1 SGHDT, CDR2 YYEEEE. This rearrangement joins TRBV5-6 to TRBJ2-7; D is undetermined. The specimen was CD4+ or CD8+ T cells sorted from blood, collected in a trial of the OX40 agonist ivuxolimab. This clonotype was sampled from an adult with an advanced solid tumor such as melanoma, head and neck, liver or kidney cancer. The CDR3 nucleotides are TGTGCCAGCAGCTTGGGAGGTTACGAGCAGTACTTC. Translation: CASSLGGYEQYF. The variable domain in full, with the rest retrieved from reference TRBV5-6 and TRBJ2-7, is DAGVTQSPTHLIKTRGQQVTLRCSPKSGHDTVSWYQQALGQGPQFIFQYYEEEERQRGNFPDRFSGHQFPNYSSELNVNALLLGDSALYLCASSLGGYEQYFGPGTRLTVT.